Here is one T cell receptor beta chain with its context. The data stem from a study of blood T cell repertoires in COVID-19. Study summary: The United States, Italy and Spain were the sources of the acute and convalescent COVID-19 samples. PBMCs, B-cell-depleted T cells, or T cells were the source of the cDNA or gDNA that made up the material.

Original processing methods: Amplified reference gene primers provided the basis for estimating nucleated cell counts. Assay used: immunoSEQ multiplex PCR; TCRdb lists only in-frame clones, some missing. V, J and clone size derive from that table, while D and trimming were established from the DNA sequence. The table lists over 300,000 clones, 90% of them singletons. Sequenced sample: peripheral blood. This sequence was found in a man between 18 and 35 years old with active or convalescent COVID-19.

This chain's CDR3 is CASSFYPGGQGTEAFF. CDR3 bases: TGTGCCAGCAGCTTCTACCCAGGGGGGCAGGGGACTGAAGCTTTCTTT. The V and J genes are TRBV5-6 and TRBJ1-1; TRBD1 agrees at 7 bases. After removal of 2 bases from V and 5 bases from J, the junction contained 12 bases not matched to a gene. This CDR3 has 16 residues. Germline assignment: CDR1 SGHDT and CDR2 YYEEEE.